The 30 T cell receptor beta chains listed next were all sequenced from one sample in a study of cytomegalovirus exposure and HLA in healthy donors. PCR used 60 Vbeta primers and 13 Jbeta primers. Method: immunoSEQ multiplex PCR; TCRdb's copy keeps in-frame clones and lacks some. The data contain 150,000 to 200,000 clones, over 9.5% of them seen just once; the ten biggest clones take up 7.8%. Specimen: PBMCs. The receptors were sampled from a man aged 50 to 60 in good health and CMV-seropositive.

In this sample, this clone turned up a few times. The rearrangement joins TRBV2 to TRBJ2-2; maybe TRBD2 (7 bases). Germline-derived CDR1 and CDR2 are SNHLY and FYNNEI. V shed 6 bases and J shed 7 bases, with 18 bases lying between them. The CDR3 extends over 15 amino acids. The CDR3 region is CASSYSRGGDGELFF. CDR3 DNA: TGTGCCAGCAGCTATTCGAGGGGGGGTGACGGGGAGCTGTTTTTT.

This clone has a handful of counts. The rearrangement links TRBV6-1 to TRBJ2-3, with 8 bases lining up with TRBD2. The CDR3 is 16 amino acids. The germline gives CDR1 MNHNS, CDR2 SASEGT. With V trimmed by 2 bases and J by 0 bases, 4 bases remained unmatched. CDR3 DNA sequence: TGTGCCAGCAGTGAACTGACTAGCGCGAGCACAGATACGCAGTATTTT. This translates into CASSELTSASTDTQYF.

This clone was observed a handful of times. V gene TRBV25-1 combines with J gene TRBJ2-5; TRBD2 might be the D (6 bases). Germline V lookup: CDR1 MGHDK, CDR2 SYGVNS. Between the trimmed V and J ends, which lost 8 bases and 1 base, there was a span of 14 bases. The CDR3 extends over 14 amino acids. DNA of the CDR3: TGTGCCAGCGCTCCCGGGACTTTCCAAGAGACCCAGTACTTC. Protein sequence: CASAPGTFQETQYF.

In the case of this clone: Compared with germline, one end of the junction differs, possibly owing to a read error. The genes are TRBV4-2 and TRBJ2-1; 9 bases fit TRBD2. The CDR3 length is 17 residues. The germline V gene encodes CDR1 LGHNA and CDR2 YNFKEQ. In nucleotides, the CDR3 is TGTGCCAGCAGCCAAGAAGGGGGGACTAGCTCCCACAATGAGCAGTTCTTC. This codes for CASSQEGGTSSHNEQFF.

Notes on this clone: Other DNA sequences within the sample encode an identical CDR3. CDR3 in amino acids: CASSFTDYNEQFF. For the CDR3, the DNA is TGTGCCAGCAGCTTCACAGACTACAATGAGCAGTTCTTC. V usage is TRBV5-5 and J usage is TRBJ2-1; no clear D gene. The V gene lost 2 bases and the J gene lost 3 bases, with 6 bases spanning the gap. The length of the CDR3 is 13 residues. Germline assignment: CDR1 SGHKS and CDR2 YYEKEE (reference sequence).

This clone came up a few times. This sequence joins TRBV19 and TRBJ2-5, with D perhaps matching TRBD2 (5 bases). Germline V lookup: CDR1 LNHDA, CDR2 SQIVND (reference sequence). The CDR3 covers 14 residues. V lost 5 bases and J lost 5, with 15 bases in between. CDR3 sequence reads: CASSPPLAPETQYF. In DNA, the CDR3 is TGTGCCAGTAGTCCCCCTCTAGCTCCGGAGACCCAGTACTTC.

This clone was seen more than once but under ten times. The CDR3 DNA is TGTGCCAGCAGTCGACAGGCTTGGAACACCGGGGAGCTGTTTTTT. Its protein product is CASSRQAWNTGELFF. The rearrangement uses TRBV6-4 and TRBJ2-2; a weak D match, TRBD1 (6 bases). In germline, CDR1 is MRHNA, CDR2 SNTAGT. CDR3 size: 15 residues. Trimming removed 5 bases at V and 1 base at J, with 11 bases between.

V and J are TRBV5-1 and TRBJ2-7; 9 nucleotides align to TRBD2. Trimming took 7 bases from V and 3 from J; bases not matched to a gene: 11. The CDR3 is 15 residues long. Germline lookup yields CDR1 SGHRS and CDR2 YFSETQ. DNA for the CDR3: TGCGCCAGCCGCCCGGGAGGCGGGGGGGACTACGAGCAGTACGTC. Residues: CASRPGGGGDYEQYV.

In its sample, this clone was seen a few times. The chain uses TRBV5-4 and TRBJ2-3; 9 bases map to TRBD2. The CDR3 consists of 15 residues. Germline V gene data show CDR1 as SGHNT and CDR2 as YYREEE (reference sequence). The trim removed 0 bases at V and 3 bases at J, leaving 2 bases unmatched. The CDR3 nucleotides read TGTGCCAGCAGCTTGGAGGGACTAGCAACAGATACGCAGTATTTT. Amino acids: CASSLEGLATDTQYF.

The chain links TRBV21-1 to TRBJ2-7; the D call TRBD1 from the table was never checked on the DNA. TRBV21-1 is annotated as a pseudogene. This CDR3 is 12 amino acids long. The CDR3 region is CAGRGRRCEQYV. For the CDR3, the DNA is TGTGCCGGAAGGGGAAGAAGGTGCGAGCAGTACGTC.

This clone turned up a few times. J is TRBJ2-4 and V is TRBV7-9; perhaps TRBD2 as D (6 bases). Trimming took 8 bases from V and 8 from J, leaving 13 bases between them. Germline CDR1 and CDR2: SEHNR and FQNEAQ (reference sequence). CDR3 length: 12 amino acids. The CDR3 DNA reads as TGTGCCAGCGCCGGGAGCTCGGACATTCAGTACTTC. As protein: CASAGSSDIQYF.

V and J are TRBV5-1 and TRBJ1-2, with D unresolved. The CDR3 extends over 11 amino acids. CDR1 and CDR2 (germline): SGHRS, YFSETQ. The V end lost 2 bases, the J end lost 8 bases, and 7 bases lay between the germline ends. The CDR3 bases are TGCGCCAGCAGCTTTGGAGGCGGCTACACCTTC. Translating gives CASSFGGGYTF.

The chain has TRBV4-3 and TRBJ2-2; tentatively, D is TRBD2 (6 bases). CDR3 length: 14 amino acids. V was pared by 1 base and J by 3 bases, with 6 bases between. Looked up from germline, CDR1 is LGHNA and CDR2 is YSLEER. CDR3 in amino acids: CASSQAGDTGELFF. In DNA, the CDR3 is TGCGCCAGCAGCCAAGCGGGAGACACCGGGGAGCTGTTTTTT.

This clone was counted between two and nine times. The chain links TRBV11-3 to TRBJ2-6; D may be TRBD1 (5 bases). The CDR3 spans 16 residues. Germline V gene lookup returns CDR1 SGHNT and CDR2 YENEEA. Trimming removed 5 bases at V and 0 bases at J, with 11 bases between. The CDR3 DNA is TGTGCCAGCAGCCACGGACACGACTCTGGGGCCAACGTCCTGACTTTC. Residues: CASSHGHDSGANVLTF.

This clone has a handful of counts. The genes are TRBV7-3 and TRBJ2-7; D might be TRBD2 (6 bases). Germline CDR1 SGHTA, CDR2 FQGTGA. Trimming removed 5 bases at V and 5 bases at J, with 13 bases between. The CDR3 is made up of 13 amino acids. The CDR3 region is CASSPGSPNEQYF. The CDR3 coding sequence is TGTGCCAGCAGCCCCGGGAGCCCGAACGAGCAGTACTTC.

This chain links TRBV18 with TRBJ1-1, with a tentative D call TRBD1 (5 bases). The V gene's germline CDR1 is KGHSH and CDR2 LQKENI. V lost 2 bases and J 6 bases, leaving 10 bases between the germline ends. The CDR3 is 13 residues long. CDR3 in amino acids: CASSPGQGAEAFF. The DNA of the CDR3 is TGTGCCAGCTCACCAGGGCAGGGCGCTGAAGCTTTCTTT.

In DNA form, the CDR3 reads TGTGCCAGCAGCGCTGCTAAGAGGGACGAGCAGTACTTC. Protein sequence: CASSAAKRDEQYF. V and J are TRBV7-6 and TRBJ2-7; a possible D gene is TRBD2 (5 bases). The V gene lost 5 bases and the J gene lost 5 bases, with 13 bases spanning the gap. CDR1 SGHVS and CDR2 FNYEAQ come from the germline V gene. The CDR3 consists of 13 residues.

The V call is TRBV29-1, the J call TRBJ2-5; D gene uncertain. The V end lost 4 bases, the J end lost 0 bases, and 6 bases lay between the germline ends. The CDR3 loop spans 12 amino acids. Germline loops: CDR1 SQVTM, CDR2 ANQGSEA. CDR3 sequence (DNA): TGCAGCGTTGTGAGGAACCAAGAGACCCAGTACTTC. Translation: CSVVRNQETQYF.

The chain has TRBV11-2 and TRBJ2-1; the D gene is possibly TRBD1 (6 bases). The V end lost 5 bases, the J end lost 6 bases, and 17 bases lay between the germline ends. The CDR3 is made up of 15 amino acids. The V gene's germline CDR1 is SGHAT and CDR2 FQNNGV. CDR3 sequence (DNA): TGTGCCAGCAGCCTGCTAAACAGGGCCGCCAATGAGCAGTTCTTC. Translation: CASSLLNRAANEQFF. The full variable domain, its missing parts supplied by reference TRBV11-2 and TRBJ2-1, is EAGVAQSPRYKIIEKRQSVAFWCNPISGHATLYWYQQILGQGPKLLIQFQNNGVVDDSQLPKDRFSAERLKGVDSTLKIQPAKLEDSAVYLCASSLLNRAANEQFFGPGTRLTVL.

A few counts support this clone. J is TRBJ2-3 and V is TRBV7-2; 9 nucleotides align to TRBD2. The V gene end was trimmed by 2 bases and the J gene end by 5 bases; junction bases not matched to a gene: 8. The germline V gene has CDR1 SGHTA and CDR2 FQGNSA. This CDR3 has 16 amino acids. As DNA, the CDR3 is TGTGCCAGCAGCTTACAGGCGGGGGGGCCGGGAGATACGCAGTATTTT. It is translated as CASSLQAGGPGDTQYF.

This clone was observed a handful of times. Other DNA sequences of this sample code for an identical CDR3. This sequence joins TRBV2 and TRBJ1-5; D is undetermined. Trimming removed 4 bases at V and 2 bases at J, with 12 bases between. The germline V gene has CDR1 SNHLY and CDR2 FYNNEI. The CDR3 sequence is 15 residues long. The CDR3 region is CASSGGVAGNQPQHF. In nucleotides, the CDR3 is TGTGCCAGCAGTGGCGGCGTAGCGGGCAATCAGCCCCAGCATTTT.

A few counts support this clone. V usage is TRBV9 and J usage is TRBJ1-3; the D gene is possibly TRBD1 (6 bases). Deletions cut 3 bases from V and 2 bases from J, with 9 bases between. There are 14 residues in the CDR3. Germline CDR1 SGDLS, CDR2 YYNGEE. The CDR3 reads CASSGGQTGNTIYF. The CDR3 DNA reads as TGTGCCAGCAGCGGCGGACAGACTGGAAACACCATATATTTT.

The V and J genes are TRBV2 and TRBJ2-5; TRBD2 matches at 8 bases. Losses at the gene ends were 8 bases for V and 0 bases for J; bases not matched to a gene: 2. Per germline, CDR1 SNHLY and CDR2 FYNNEI. This CDR3 comprises 13 residues. CDR3 sequence: CASRGGYQETQYF. The CDR3 region has the DNA TGTGCCAGCCGGGGGGGGTACCAAGAGACCCAGTACTTC.

As for this clone: The conserved phenylalanine or tryptophan is not found at the CDR3 terminus, so this likely reflects a read error. The DNA is left out, because the CDR3 cannot be placed on it with certainty; the CDR3 is given as TCRdb lists it. The rearrangement links TRBV27 to TRBJ1-5; the table calls TRBD1, which could not be checked here. Germline V gene lookup returns CDR1 MNHEY and CDR2 SMNVEV (reference sequence). The CDR3 region is 15 residues in length, termini included. The CDR3 is CASRLGAGSNQPKHL.

This clone occurred a few times. The rearrangement uses TRBV6-1 and TRBJ1-5; the D is unclear. The ends were cut back, 2 bases at V and 5 bases at J, with 13 bases in the middle. The V gene's germline CDR1 is MNHNS and CDR2 SASEGT. This CDR3 spans 15 amino acids. The CDR3: CASSESGRWHQPQHF. CDR3 sequence (DNA): TGTGCCAGCAGTGAAAGCGGGAGATGGCATCAGCCCCAGCATTTT.

Only a few counts were recorded for this clone. The chain carries TRBV5-4 and TRBJ1-1, with 7 bases lining up with TRBD1. The J segment lost 5 bases and the V segment lost 9 bases, leaving 7 bases of the junction unmatched. Germline-derived CDR1 and CDR2 are SGHNT and YYREEE (reference sequence). This CDR3 contains 12 residues. The CDR3 reads CATTDRPTEAFF. The CDR3 nucleotides are TGTGCCACCACGGACAGGCCTACTGAAGCTTTCTTT.

The genes are TRBV27 and TRBJ2-2; 8 bases are shared with TRBD1. Germline loops: CDR1 MNHEY, CDR2 SMNVEV (reference sequence). The CDR3 is made up of 12 amino acids. With 9 bases clipped from V and 8 bases from J, the junction kept 5 bases outside the gene matches. CDR3 sequence (DNA): TGTGCCAGTGGACAGGGTTTTGGGGAGCTGTTTTTT. It translates to CASGQGFGELFF.

This chain joins TRBV5-6 and TRBJ2-7, with 7 bases aligning to TRBD1. This CDR3 region has 13 residues. V lost 4 bases, J lost 2 bases, and 3 bases stayed unmatched. In germline, CDR1 is SGHDT, CDR2 YYEEEE. The CDR3: CASSLQGPYEQYV. The CDR3 region has the DNA TGTGCCAGCAGCCTACAGGGGCCCTACGAGCAGTACGTC.

CDR3 protein: CASTYGWPDMLFF. For the CDR3, the DNA is TGCGCCAGCACCTACGGATGGCCAGACATGCTGTTTTTT. The V and J genes are TRBV5-1 and TRBJ2-2; D not resolved. This CDR3 is 13 amino acids long. V was clipped by 6 bases and J by 13 bases, with 19 bases between them. Germline V gene lookup returns CDR1 SGHRS and CDR2 YFSETQ.

The rearrangement links TRBV30 to TRBJ1-6; TRBD1 aligns across 7 bases. Germline trimming cut 5 bases from V and 13 bases from J; bases unmatched to any gene: 11. This CDR3 has 13 residues. Germline V CDR1 and CDR2: GTSNPN, SVGIG (reference sequence). CDR3 residues: CAWDRDSGSPLHF. The CDR3 coding sequence is TGTGCCTGGGACCGGGACAGCGGTTCCCCCCTCCACTTT.